Described below is a single T cell receptor (beta chain) sequence and its context. Its antigen is not known. The PCR made use of 60 Vbeta and 13 Jbeta primers. Some clones are missing from TCRdb's copy, which holds only in-frame ones; the method was immunoSEQ multiplex PCR. Of some 110,000 clones detected, approximately 83% appear once; the ten largest clones hold about 5.9%. This entry is derived from a study of cytomegalovirus exposure and HLA in healthy donors. About the research overall: Some 85 million unique TCRs, all from HLA-typed donors, were included in an early release of the data. General study findings and limits: A later analysis showed that HLA-associated TCR beta chains had undergone more clonal expansion than equally common others. The study dropped some indistinguishable V segments, TRBV6-2 and TRBV6-3 among them. Fewer N-insertions than the 666-donor mean were reportedly shown by an Asian-associated ancestry cluster in a later analysis.

The CDR3 totals 18 residues. Germline CDR1 reads SGHTA; CDR2 reads FQGTGA. Trimming at V came to 4 bases and at J to 6 bases, leaving 16 bases not matched to a gene. The clonotype comes from a man between 18 and 35 years old in good health and CMV-seronegative. Sample: PBMCs. This rearrangement joins TRBV7-3 to TRBJ2-3; 10 positions agree with TRBD2. CDR3 sequence reads: CASSSPKGPSSGRDTQYF. The CDR3 nucleotides are TGTGCCAGCAGCTCCCCGAAGGGCCCAAGTAGCGGGAGGGATACGCAGTATTTT.